The 3 T cell receptor beta chains given below trace back to one sample, sequenced in a study of cytomegalovirus exposure and HLA in healthy donors. The study ran its PCR with 60 Vbeta and 13 Jbeta primers. Using immunoSEQ multiplex PCR, the repertoire was profiled, and TCRdb retains in-frame clones only, with some absent. Of some 110,000 clones in the sample, around three quarters are singletons; the top ten hold approximately 0.9%. The sample taken for sequencing was PBMCs. The source of these receptors is a woman between 25 and 40 years old in good health and CMV-seronegative.

The rearrangement joins TRBV10-2 to TRBJ1-5; D gene unclear. The V gene's germline CDR1 is WSHSY and CDR2 SAAADI. With 5 bases removed from V and 9 bases from J, the gap between germline ends came to 14 bases. This CDR3 has 13 residues. The CDR3 sequence: CASSPSEHWPQHF. The CDR3 DNA is TGCGCCAGCAGTCCCAGTGAACATTGGCCCCAGCATTTT.

The chain joins TRBV6-5 to TRBJ2-3; D not resolved. The CDR3 is made up of 13 amino acids. Germline V gene lookup returns CDR1 MNHEY and CDR2 SVGAGI. V was clipped by 2 bases and J by 2 bases, with 5 bases between them. The CDR3 DNA reads as TGTGCCAGCAGTTACCAGAACACAGATACGCAGTATTTT. Translated, it gives CASSYQNTDTQYF.

J is TRBJ2-3 and V is TRBV5-4; no clear D gene. Between the trimmed V and J ends, which lost 5 bases and 0 bases, there was a span of 16 bases. Germline V CDR1 and CDR2: SGHNT, YYREEE (reference sequence). The CDR3 contains 16 residues. The CDR3 sequence is CASSPSPAESTDTQYF. Here the CDR3 DNA reads TGTGCCAGCAGTCCATCACCGGCGGAGAGCACAGATACGCAGTATTTT. The complete variable domain, with remaining parts taken from reference TRBV5-4 and TRBJ2-3, reads ETGVTQSPTHLIKTRGQQVTLRCSSQSGHNTVSWYQQALGQGPQFIFQYYREEENGRGNFPPRFSGLQFPNYSSELNVNALELDDSALYLCASSPSPAESTDTQYFGPGTRLTVL.